The 7 T cell receptor beta chains presented below share a single source sample, sequenced in a study of shared clonotypes between healthy human individuals. Assay used: immunoSEQ multiplex PCR; TCRdb lists only in-frame clones, some missing. In the table there are fewer than 850,000 clones, about 78% of which are singletons. Material: memory CD4+ T cells sorted from blood. Subset denoted: CD45RA-negative fraction. Source of these receptors: a woman aged 25 to 39 in good health.

The rearrangement joins TRBV7-6 to TRBJ1-1; no reliable D call. Trimming took off 4 bases at V and 5 bases at J, with 17 bases between the two ends. The CDR3 runs to 15 residues. Germline lookup yields CDR1 SGHVS and CDR2 FNYEAQ. In DNA, the CDR3 is TGTGCCAGCAGCTCCGCTAGGAAGGGAGGGACTGAAGCTTTCTTT. Its translation: CASSSARKGGTEAFF.

The V gene is TRBV28, the J gene TRBJ1-5, with 7 bases aligning to TRBD1. This CDR3 region has 17 residues. V gave up 6 bases and J gave up 4 bases; unmatched junction bases: 15. Germline loops: CDR1 MDHEN, CDR2 SYDVKM. The CDR3 spells CASSALKGQRGNQPQHF. DNA for the CDR3: TGTGCCAGCAGCGCCCTCAAGGGACAGCGCGGTAATCAGCCCCAGCATTTT.

This chain joins TRBV7-2 and TRBJ2-7; TRBD2 matches 9 bases. The J segment lost 1 base and the V segment lost 5 bases, leaving 6 bases of the junction unmatched. This CDR3 region has 15 residues. Germline V gene sequence: CDR1 SGHTA, CDR2 FQGNSA. The CDR3, as DNA: TGTGCCAGCAGCGCTAGCGGGGAAGCGTCCTACGAGCAGTACTTC. As protein: CASSASGEASYEQYF.

This clone has just one count. The V and J genes are TRBV2 and TRBJ2-5, with TRBD2 matching 14 bases. This CDR3 region has 15 residues. Germline-derived CDR1 and CDR2 are SNHLY and FYNNEI. V was clipped by 7 bases and J by 4 bases; unmatched bases: 5. CDR3 in amino acids: CASTRLAGGAETQYF. CDR3 sequence (DNA): TGTGCCAGCACCAGACTAGCGGGAGGGGCAGAGACCCAGTACTTC.

The chain couples TRBV27 to TRBJ2-1, with D perhaps assigned TRBD1 or TRBD2 (5 bases each). Germline V CDR1 and CDR2: MNHEY, SMNVEV (reference sequence). V lost 3 bases, J lost 3 bases, and 9 bases lay in between. The CDR3 contains 14 residues. CDR3 sequence: CASSFMGDYNEQFF. Here the CDR3 DNA reads TGTGCCAGCAGTTTTATGGGGGACTACAATGAGCAGTTCTTC.

The chain combines TRBV11-2 with TRBJ1-5; no clear D gene. V lost 3 bases and J lost 11, with 14 bases in between. The germline V gene encodes CDR1 SGHAT and CDR2 FQNNGV. The CDR3 spans 13 residues. The CDR3 DNA sequence: TGTGCCAGCAGCTTGGACCCTGGACGAGCCCAGCATTTT. Translated: CASSLDPGRAQHF.

V is TRBV5-1 and J is TRBJ2-3; D is unclear. Germline CDR1 reads SGHRS; CDR2 reads YFSETQ. V lost 4 bases to trimming and J lost 0 bases, with 6 bases between them. The CDR3 is 13 amino acids. The CDR3 sequence is CASSETSTDTQYF. CDR3 DNA: TGCGCCAGCAGCGAGACTAGCACAGATACGCAGTATTTT.